This TCR beta chain was documented in a study of T-cell memory formation after mild COVID-19. For the study at large: In these data, TCR clusters were largely donor specific.

Study-wide results and limits: Clones contracting over day 15 to 85 were CD4/CD8 balanced, with later expanders leaning CD4+.

TCR alpha and TCR beta cDNA libraries carrying sample barcodes and UMIs came from 5'RACE with constant-segment primers. One entry per CDR3 protein, called by TCRdb with MiXCR from the 5' RACE reads. The sample lists 350,000 or so distinct CDR3 sequences; roughly 21% were seen once. Per the germline V gene, CDR1 is SEHNR and CDR2 is FQNEAQ (reference sequence). Trimming removed 7 bases at V and 1 base at J, with 7 bases between. The CDR3 has 12 residues. As regards this clonotype: The antigen is not known. A read error may explain this, as a much larger clone is one base away.

The sample taken for sequencing was PBMCs or a T cell subset sorted from them (not recorded which). This clonotype was sampled from an adult woman who had mild COVID-19 (a few samples of this study predate the infection). Cell type and time point are not known. The chain has TRBV7-9 and TRBJ1-1; the D gene is possibly TRBD1 (6 bases). Here the CDR3 DNA reads TGTGCCAGCAAGGGGGGGAACACTGAAGCTTTCTTT. It specifies CASKGGNTEAFF.